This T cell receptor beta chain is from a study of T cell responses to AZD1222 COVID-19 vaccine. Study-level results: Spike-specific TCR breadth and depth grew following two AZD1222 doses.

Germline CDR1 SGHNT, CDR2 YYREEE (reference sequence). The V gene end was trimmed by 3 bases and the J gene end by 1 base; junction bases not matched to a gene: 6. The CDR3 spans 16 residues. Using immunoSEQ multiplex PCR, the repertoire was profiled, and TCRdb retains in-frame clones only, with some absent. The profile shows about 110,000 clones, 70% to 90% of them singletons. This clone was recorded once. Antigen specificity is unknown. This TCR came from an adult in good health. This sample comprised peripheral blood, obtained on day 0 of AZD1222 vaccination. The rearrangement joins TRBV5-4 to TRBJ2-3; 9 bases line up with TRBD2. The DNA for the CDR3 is TGTGCCAGCAGCTCAAAACGACTAGCGGGCACAGATACGCAGTATTTT. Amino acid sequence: CASSSKRLAGTDTQYF.